This TCR beta chain was profiled in a study of identical twins. As concerns this clonotype: Its specificity is unknown.

Study-level points and caveats: Donors were not followed over many years; analysis was cross-sectional. Monozygotic twins shared more out-of-frame TCR alpha than recombination models predicted.

The CDR3 contains 15 residues. The V and J ends lost 6 bases and 1 base respectively, with 15 bases between them. Per the germline V gene, CDR1 is KGHSH and CDR2 is LQKENI. Through template switching, a universal primer site was introduced, and the cDNA contained unique molecular identifiers. TCRdb passed the 5' RACE reads through MiXCR, listing each CDR3 protein once. The table includes around 200,000 distinct CDR3 sequences, around a tenth detected once. The chain combines TRBV18 with TRBJ1-1, with D possibly being TRBD1 (6 bases). The sequencing input was memory (CD45RO+) T cells sorted from blood. This TCR derives from a woman under 30 in good health. CDR3 amino acids: CASSKAGTSNTEAFF. The DNA of the CDR3 is TGTGCCAGCTCCAAGGCCGGGACATCGAACACTGAAGCTTTCTTT.